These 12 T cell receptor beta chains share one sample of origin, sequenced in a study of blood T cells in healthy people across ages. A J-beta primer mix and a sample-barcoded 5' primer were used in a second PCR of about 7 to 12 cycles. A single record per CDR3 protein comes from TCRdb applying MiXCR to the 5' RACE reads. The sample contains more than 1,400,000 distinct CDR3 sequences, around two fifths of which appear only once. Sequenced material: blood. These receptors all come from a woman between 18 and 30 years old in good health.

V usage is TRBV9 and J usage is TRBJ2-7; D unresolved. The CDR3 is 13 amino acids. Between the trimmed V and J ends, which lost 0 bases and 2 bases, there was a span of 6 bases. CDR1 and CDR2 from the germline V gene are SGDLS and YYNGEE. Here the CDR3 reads CASSVDQPYEQYF. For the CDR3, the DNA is TGTGCCAGCAGCGTAGACCAGCCCTACGAGCAGTACTTC.

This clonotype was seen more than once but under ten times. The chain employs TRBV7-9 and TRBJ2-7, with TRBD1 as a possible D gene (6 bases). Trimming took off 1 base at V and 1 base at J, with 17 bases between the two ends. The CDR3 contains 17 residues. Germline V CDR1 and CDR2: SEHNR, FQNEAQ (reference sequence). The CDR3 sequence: CASSLGVRQAGSYEQYF. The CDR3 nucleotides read TGTGCCAGCAGCTTAGGGGTTAGACAGGCAGGATCCTACGAGCAGTACTTC.

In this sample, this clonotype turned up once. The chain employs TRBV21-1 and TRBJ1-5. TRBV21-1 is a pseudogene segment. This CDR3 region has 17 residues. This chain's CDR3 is CASSKDSGQWEDQPQHF. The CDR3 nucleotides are TGTGCCAGCAGCAAAGATTCGGGACAGTGGGAGGATCAGCCCCAGCATTTT.

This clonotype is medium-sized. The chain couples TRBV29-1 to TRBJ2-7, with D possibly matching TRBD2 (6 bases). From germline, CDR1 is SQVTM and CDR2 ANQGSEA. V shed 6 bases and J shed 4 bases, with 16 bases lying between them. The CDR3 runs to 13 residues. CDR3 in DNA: TGCAGCGTCGGGACTCCAGAGTTATACGAGCAGTACTTC. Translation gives CSVGTPELYEQYF.

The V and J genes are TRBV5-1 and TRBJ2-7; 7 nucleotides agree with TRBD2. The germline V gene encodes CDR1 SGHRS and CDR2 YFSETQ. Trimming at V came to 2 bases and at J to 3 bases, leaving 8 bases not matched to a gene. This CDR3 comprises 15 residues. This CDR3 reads CASSFGEGHYYEQYF. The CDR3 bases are TGCGCCAGCAGCTTCGGGGAGGGCCACTACTACGAGCAGTACTTC.

CDR3 nucleotides: TGCAGCGTAGTCCGGGACGGAGCTAACTATGGCTACACCTTC. Amino acid sequence: CSVVRDGANYGYTF. This chain uses TRBV29-1 with TRBJ1-2, with TRBD1 as a possible D gene (5 bases). Trimming removed 6 bases at V and 0 bases at J, with 14 bases between. This CDR3 comprises 14 residues. Germline V CDR1 and CDR2: SQVTM, ANQGSEA.

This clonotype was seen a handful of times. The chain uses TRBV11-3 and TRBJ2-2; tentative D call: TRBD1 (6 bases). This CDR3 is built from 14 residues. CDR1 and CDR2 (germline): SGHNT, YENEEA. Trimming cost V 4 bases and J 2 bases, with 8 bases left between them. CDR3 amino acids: CASSSDRNTGELFF. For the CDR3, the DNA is TGTGCCAGCAGCTCGGACAGAAACACCGGGGAGCTGTTTTTT.

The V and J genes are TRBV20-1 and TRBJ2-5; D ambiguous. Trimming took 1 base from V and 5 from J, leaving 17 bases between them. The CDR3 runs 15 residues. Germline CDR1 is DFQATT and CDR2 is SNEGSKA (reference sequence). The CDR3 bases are TGCAGTGCTAGAGTGGGCTCCGAACGGCGGGAGACCCAGTACTTC. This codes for CSARVGSERRETQYF.

The CDR3 DNA follows: TGTGCCAGCAGGGGACCCCTCCGAAACATTCAGTACTTC. Residues: CASRGPLRNIQYF. The chain links TRBV2 to TRBJ2-4; D tentatively reads TRBD1 or TRBD2 (5 bases each). CDR3 size: 13 residues. Trimming left V 6 bases short and J 6 bases short, with 12 bases between. Germline values: CDR1 SNHLY, CDR2 FYNNEI.

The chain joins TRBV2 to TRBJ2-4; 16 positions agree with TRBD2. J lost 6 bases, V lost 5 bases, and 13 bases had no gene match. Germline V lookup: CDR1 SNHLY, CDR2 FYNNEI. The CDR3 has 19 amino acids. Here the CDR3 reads CASSNPPGLAGGPGNIQYF. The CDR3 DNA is TGTGCCAGCAGTAACCCCCCGGGACTAGCGGGAGGGCCCGGAAACATTCAGTACTTC.

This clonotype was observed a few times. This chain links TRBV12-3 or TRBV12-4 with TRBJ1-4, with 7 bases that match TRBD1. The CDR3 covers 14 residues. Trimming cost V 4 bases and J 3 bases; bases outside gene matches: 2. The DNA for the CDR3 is TGTGCCAGCAGTTCTCAGGGGGCTAATGAAAAACTGTTTTTT. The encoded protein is CASSSQGANEKLFF.

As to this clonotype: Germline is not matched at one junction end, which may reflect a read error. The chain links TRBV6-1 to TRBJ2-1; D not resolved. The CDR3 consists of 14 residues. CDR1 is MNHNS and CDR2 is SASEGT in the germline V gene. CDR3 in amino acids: CASREAGRHNEQFF. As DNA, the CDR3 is TGTGCCAGCAGGGAAGCTGGCAGACACAATGAGCAGTTCTTC.